This T cell receptor beta chain was identified in a study of blood T cell repertoires in COVID-19. Whole-study context: Samples taken during acute and convalescent COVID-19 were collected in the United States, Italy and Spain.

This clone was seen a single time. Authors' processing steps: Estimation of nucleated cell counts was performed using reference gene primer amplification. TCRdb keeps only in-frame clones here, not all; method: immunoSEQ multiplex PCR. From that table come the V and J calls and clone size; the DNA was used to work out D and trimming. Of some 220,000 clones listed, about 86% were seen once; the top ten hold more than 2%. The sequence derives from a woman aged 60 to 75 with acute or convalescent COVID-19. The sequenced sample consisted of peripheral blood.

In DNA, the CDR3 is TGTGCCAGCAGCGACAGGAGCTCTGGAAACACCATATATTTT. This codes for CASSDRSSGNTIYF. The V and J genes are TRBV9 and TRBJ1-3; tentatively, D is TRBD1 (5 bases). The germline CDR1 and CDR2 sequences are SGDLS and YYNGEE. The V end lost 3 bases, the J end lost 0 bases, and 7 bases lay between the germline ends. The CDR3 totals 14 residues.